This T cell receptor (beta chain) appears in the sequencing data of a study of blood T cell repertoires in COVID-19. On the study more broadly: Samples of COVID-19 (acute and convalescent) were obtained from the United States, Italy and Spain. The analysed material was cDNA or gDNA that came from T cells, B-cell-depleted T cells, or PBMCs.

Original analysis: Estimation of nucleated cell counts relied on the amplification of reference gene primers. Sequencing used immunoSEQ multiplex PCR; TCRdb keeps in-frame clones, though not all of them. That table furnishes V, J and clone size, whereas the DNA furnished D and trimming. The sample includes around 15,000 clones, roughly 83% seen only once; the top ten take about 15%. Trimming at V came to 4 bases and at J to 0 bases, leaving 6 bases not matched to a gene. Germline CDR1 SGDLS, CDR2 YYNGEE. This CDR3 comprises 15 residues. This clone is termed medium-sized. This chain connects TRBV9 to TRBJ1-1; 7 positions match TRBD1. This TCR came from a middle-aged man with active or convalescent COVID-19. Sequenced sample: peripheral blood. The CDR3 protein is CASSSRTGMNTEAFF. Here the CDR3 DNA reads TGTGCCAGCAGCTCCCGGACAGGAATGAACACTGAAGCTTTCTTT.